These 17 T cell receptor beta chains were all obtained from the same sample, sequenced in a study of cytotoxic CD8 clonotypes in ibrutinib-treated CLL. TCRdb's table, derived via immunoSEQ multiplex PCR, lists solely in-frame clones and lacks some. The sample lists about 120,000 clones, more than 55% occurring once. The sample here was PBMCs, taken after 24 months of ibrutinib treatment. The receptors stem from a human donor with chronic lymphocytic leukemia.

The chain recombines TRBV7-3 with TRBJ2-3; TRBD2 aligns across 10 bases. The V gene end was trimmed by 3 bases and the J gene end by 2 bases; junction bases not matched to a gene: 5. The CDR3 totals 16 residues. The germline CDR1 and CDR2 sequences are SGHTA and FQGTGA. The CDR3 sequence is CASSFESGGATDTQYF. CDR3 nucleotides: TGTGCCAGCAGCTTCGAAAGCGGGGGGGCCACAGATACGCAGTATTTT.

This clone has only a few counts. The chain is built from TRBV10-1 and TRBJ1-2; TRBD1 might be the D (6 bases). The germline CDR1 and CDR2 sequences are WNHNN and SYGVQD (reference sequence). The CDR3 runs 15 residues. V lost 2 bases, J lost 5 bases, and 15 bases lay in between. The CDR3 loop is CASSETLTGLYGYTF. The CDR3, as DNA: TGCGCCAGCAGTGAGACCCTGACAGGCCTATATGGCTACACCTTC.

The gene calls are TRBV19 and TRBJ2-2; 7 nucleotides match TRBD1. The V gene's germline CDR1 is LNHDA and CDR2 SQIVND (reference sequence). V dropped 3 bases and J dropped 2; count of bases not matched to a gene: 9. There are 17 residues in the CDR3. CDR3 in DNA: TGTGCCAGTAGTATTTACTCCGGGACAGACAACACCGGGGAGCTGTTTTTT. Its translation is CASSIYSGTDNTGELFF.

V and J are TRBV2 and TRBJ2-5; 10 nucleotides match TRBD2. The CDR3 spans 15 residues. Germline V gene lookup returns CDR1 SNHLY and CDR2 FYNNEI. V lost 3 bases and J lost 0; bases outside the gene matches: 1. The CDR3 DNA reads TGTGCCAGCAGTGAGACTAGCGGGTACCAAGAGACCCAGTACTTC. Translation gives CASSETSGYQETQYF.

The CDR3 region has the DNA TGTGCCAGCAGTCCGGACGGCCTCGGGACTAGCGTAGGGGAGCTGTTTTTT. Protein product: CASSPDGLGTSVGELFF. V and J are TRBV5-6 and TRBJ2-2; the match to TRBD2 covers 10 bases. The CDR3 contains 17 residues. The germline V gene has CDR1 SGHDT and CDR2 YYEEEE. V was pared by 5 bases and J by 8 bases, with 15 bases of the junction left unmatched.

This clone appeared a few times. The V and J genes are TRBV2 and TRBJ2-2, with D unclear. Germline values: CDR1 SNHLY, CDR2 FYNNEI. V shed 7 bases and J shed 0 bases, with 6 bases lying between them. The CDR3 loop spans 13 amino acids. CDR3: CASKPTNTGELFF. CDR3 nucleotide sequence: TGTGCCAGCAAACCGACGAACACCGGGGAGCTGTTTTTT.

The chain recombines TRBV6-5 with TRBJ2-7; D gene uncertain. V lost 5 bases, J lost 3 bases, and 5 bases lay in between. There are 11 residues in the CDR3. The germline CDR1 and CDR2 sequences are MNHEY and SVGAGI. The CDR3 spells CASSGDYEQYF. CDR3 nucleotides: TGTGCCAGCAGTGGAGACTACGAGCAGTACTTC.

The chain combines TRBV30 with TRBJ1-2, with D perhaps TRBD1 (5 bases). This CDR3 has 14 amino acids. Trimming pared 2 bases from V and 7 bases from J, leaving 17 bases between. Germline V lookup: CDR1 GTSNPN, CDR2 SVGIG (reference sequence). The CDR3 nucleotides are TGTGCCTGGAGTCCTTGGAGGCCGGGGGGTGGCTACACCTTC. Residues: CAWSPWRPGGGYTF.

The V call is TRBV6-4, the J call TRBJ1-1; TRBD1 is a possible D gene (6 bases). The CDR3 is made up of 13 amino acids. With 4 bases removed from V and 3 bases from J, the gap between germline ends came to 9 bases. Germline assignment: CDR1 MRHNA and CDR2 SNTAGT. As DNA, the CDR3 is TGTGCCAGCAGTGCTAAGGGGGACACTGAAGCTTTCTTT. This translates into CASSAKGDTEAFF.

The table lists this clone with a few counts. The gene calls are TRBV4-1 and TRBJ1-1; D gene unclear. CDR1 is MGHRA, CDR2 YSYEKL, per germline. V was shortened by 7 bases and J by 5 bases, with 14 bases between the two germline ends. The CDR3 length is 13 residues. The CDR3 sequence is CASNERLGTEAFF. Here the CDR3 DNA reads TGCGCCAGCAACGAGAGATTGGGGACTGAAGCTTTCTTT.

The CDR3 nucleotides are TGTGCCACCAGCAGTGAGGCCCAGGGAAGGGAGCCCCAGCATTTT. Protein product: CATSSEAQGREPQHF. This sequence joins TRBV15 and TRBJ1-5, with D possibly TRBD1 on 5 matching bases. The CDR3 loop spans 15 amino acids. V gave up 3 bases and J gave up 8 bases, with 17 bases separating them. Germline assignment: CDR1 LNHNV and CDR2 YYDKDF (reference sequence).

This rearrangement joins TRBV11-3 to TRBJ2-7; 9 positions agree with TRBD1. The CDR3 runs to 15 residues. The V and J ends lost 2 bases and 5 bases, in that order; junction bases with no gene match: 7. Germline CDR1 and CDR2: SGHNT and YENEEA. The CDR3: CASSLRTGALNEQYF. The CDR3 nucleotides read TGTGCCAGCAGCTTAAGGACAGGGGCATTAAACGAGCAGTACTTC.

This clone occurred many times. The chain is built from TRBV5-1 and TRBJ2-7, with 11 nucleotides matching TRBD1. Trimming took 5 bases from V and 6 from J; bases not matched to a gene: 7. The CDR3 has 14 amino acids. The germline V gene has CDR1 SGHRS and CDR2 YFSETQ. DNA of the CDR3: TGCGCCAGCAGATTTACCGGGACAGGGGGCGAGCAGTACTTC. Protein: CASRFTGTGGEQYF.

This clone was seen a few times. J is TRBJ1-3 and V is TRBV9, with a tentative D call TRBD1 (6 bases). The CDR3 is 13 residues long. Germline V gene data show CDR1 as SGDLS and CDR2 as YYNGEE. Trimming shortened V by 7 bases and J by 4 bases, and 12 bases separated the two germline ends. The CDR3 protein is CASGRDIGNTIYF. The CDR3 region has the DNA TGTGCCAGCGGTAGGGACATCGGAAACACCATATATTTT.

This clone was counted a single time. J is TRBJ2-5 and V is TRBV9; 9 bases map to TRBD1. V dropped 1 base and J dropped 2; count of bases not matched to a gene: 3. CDR3 length: 15 amino acids. Germline-derived CDR1 and CDR2 are SGDLS and YYNGEE. CDR3 bases: TGTGCCAGCAGCGTAAGGGACAGGGAGCAAGAGACCCAGTACTTC. It codes for CASSVRDREQETQYF.

This clone was seen more than once but under ten times. One junction end does not reproduce the germline sequence, and a read error may be involved. The CDR3 sequence is CAWTTGQVFYF. The CDR3 DNA is TGTGCCTGGACCACGGGACAGGTATTCTACTTC. The gene calls are TRBV30 and TRBJ1-2; the match to TRBD1 covers 8 bases. Per germline, CDR1 GTSNPN and CDR2 SVGIG (reference sequence). This CDR3 has 11 residues.

This clone was seen more than once but under ten times. The V call is TRBV6-1, the J call TRBJ1-5; D is unclear. Trimming removed 5 bases from V and 0 bases from J, with 8 bases in between. The CDR3 runs to 14 residues. The germline CDR1 and CDR2 sequences are MNHNS and SASEGT. The CDR3 sequence is CASSKEDSNQPQHF. CDR3 in DNA: TGTGCCAGCAGTAAGGAGGATAGCAATCAGCCCCAGCATTTT.